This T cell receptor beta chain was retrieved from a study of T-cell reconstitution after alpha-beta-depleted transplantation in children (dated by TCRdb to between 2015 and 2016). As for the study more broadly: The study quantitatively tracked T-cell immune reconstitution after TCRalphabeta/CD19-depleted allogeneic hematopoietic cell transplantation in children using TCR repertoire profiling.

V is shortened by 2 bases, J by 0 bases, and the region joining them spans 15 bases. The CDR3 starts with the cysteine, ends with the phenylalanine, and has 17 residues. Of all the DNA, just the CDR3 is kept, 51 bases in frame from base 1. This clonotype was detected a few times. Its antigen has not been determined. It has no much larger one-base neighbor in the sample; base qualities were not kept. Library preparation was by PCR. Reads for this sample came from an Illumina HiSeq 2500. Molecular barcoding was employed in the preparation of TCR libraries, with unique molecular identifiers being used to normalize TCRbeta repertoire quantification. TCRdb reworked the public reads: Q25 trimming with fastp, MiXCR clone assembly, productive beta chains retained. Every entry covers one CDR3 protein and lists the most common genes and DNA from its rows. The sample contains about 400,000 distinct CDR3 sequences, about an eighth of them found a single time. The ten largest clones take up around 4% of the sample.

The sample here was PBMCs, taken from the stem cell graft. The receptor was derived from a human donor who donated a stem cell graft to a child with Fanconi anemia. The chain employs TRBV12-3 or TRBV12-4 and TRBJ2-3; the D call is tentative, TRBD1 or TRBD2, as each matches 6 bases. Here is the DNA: TGTGCCAGCAGTTTATTCCGGGGGCGGATTAGCACAGATACGCAGTATTTT. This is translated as CASSLFRGRISTDTQYF.